This T cell receptor beta chain was observed in a study of spatial heterogeneity in lung cancer. On each TCR cDNA molecule, a unique molecular identifier was present. One entry per CDR3 protein, called by TCRdb with MiXCR from the 5' RACE reads. The sample holds roughly 11,000 distinct CDR3 sequences, around 10% seen once. General study findings and limits: Tumor mutation counts were tracked by expanded intratumoral alpha and beta TCR counts.

Time point described: sample taken at primary tumor resection. In the case of this clonotype: Its cognate antigen is unknown.

Source: lung tumor tissue, taken at surgery. This TCR was recovered from a female donor with early-stage non-small cell lung cancer.

CDR3 nucleotide sequence: TGTGCCAGCAGCCCAGGACTAGGCACAGATACGCAGTATTTT. Translating it yields CASSPGLGTDTQYF. The chain couples TRBV30 to TRBJ2-3; TRBD2 matches 7 bases. This CDR3 region has 14 residues. V dropped 8 bases and J dropped 1; count of bases not matched to a gene: 9. CDR1 is GTSNPN, CDR2 SVGIG, per germline (reference sequence).